The table lists the clone carrying this TCR beta chain with a few counts. Its specificity is not known. Scientists ran DNA taken from cultured CD4+ T cells through the Oncomine TCR Beta short-read assay for sequencing. It was from cultured CD4+ T cells that genomic DNA was extracted. TCRdb ran MiXCR on the PCR reads and lists one entry per CDR3 protein. The repertoire holds 15,000 to 20,000 distinct CDR3 sequences, with roughly 60% as singletons. This record belongs to a study of vaccination and CD4 T cells after COVID-19. About the research overall: Nasal swab PCR had detected SARS-CoV-2 in convalescent patients, several mild and one severe. The study collected post-vaccine samples a median around 73 days after dose two, with a range of 14 to 241.

This CDR3 has 16 residues. The germline V gene has CDR1 LNHNV and CDR2 YYDKDF (reference sequence). V was clipped by 0 bases and J by 6 bases, with 15 bases between them. Stated treatment: approximately nine-day PBMC culture with coronavirus spike peptide pools or control peptides (ViraFEST assay). Once peptide pools had expanded antigen-specific T cells, ViraFEST sequenced TCRs. This receptor was identified in a human donor who had recovered from COVID-19. The gene calls are TRBV15 and TRBJ1-3, with D hard to call. Sequencing was carried out using CD4+ T cells from blood, cultured in vitro. As DNA, the CDR3 is TGTGCCACCAGCAGAGACCGCCGTTTCACAGAAAACACCATATATTTT. It encodes CATSRDRRFTENTIYF.